This record covers a single TCR beta chain. The antigen is not known. Amplification used 60 Vbeta primers and 13 Jbeta primers. Here immunoSEQ multiplex PCR was the method, and the copy in TCRdb shows in-frame clones only, minus some. The sample shows under 200,000 clones, roughly four fifths of them seen only once. The record originates from a study of cytomegalovirus exposure and HLA in healthy donors. Study-wide findings and caveats: According to an earlier analysis, most TCR beta V segments yielded productive rearrangements about 87% or about 30% of the time. In all likelihood, a cluster of highly shared sequence variants was a sequencing artifact. Beyond CMV serostatus, there was no information to go on about immune exposure.

Germline V gene data show CDR1 as LNHNV and CDR2 as YYDKDF (reference sequence). The CDR3 consists of 16 residues. Trimming shortened V by 3 bases and J by 0 bases, and 12 bases separated the two germline ends. The sequence derives from a man aged 25-45 years in good health and CMV-seronegative. V gene TRBV15 combines with J gene TRBJ1-3, with D uncertain. The sequenced sample was PBMCs. Here the CDR3 reads CATSRQYDISGNTIYF. CDR3 sequence (DNA): TGTGCCACCAGCAGGCAATACGACATCTCTGGAAACACCATATATTTT.